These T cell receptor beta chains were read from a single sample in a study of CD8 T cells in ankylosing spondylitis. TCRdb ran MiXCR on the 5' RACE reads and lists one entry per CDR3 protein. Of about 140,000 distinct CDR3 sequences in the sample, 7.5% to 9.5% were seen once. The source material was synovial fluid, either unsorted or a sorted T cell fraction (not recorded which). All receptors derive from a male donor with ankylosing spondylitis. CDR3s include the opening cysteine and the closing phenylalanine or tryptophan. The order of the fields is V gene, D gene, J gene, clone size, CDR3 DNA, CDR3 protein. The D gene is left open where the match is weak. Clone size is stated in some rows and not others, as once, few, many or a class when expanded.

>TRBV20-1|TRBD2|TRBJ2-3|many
TGCAGTGCTCAACTAGCGGGAGGGCACACAGATACGCAGTATTTT
CSAQLAGGHTDTQYF
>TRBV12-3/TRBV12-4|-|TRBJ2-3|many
TGTGCCAGCAGTCTGGTGGTAGATACGCAGTATTTT
CASSLVVDTQYF
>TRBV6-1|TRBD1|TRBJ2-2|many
TGTGCCAGCAGATGGGACAGTAACACCGGGGAGCTGTTTTTT
CASRWDSNTGELFF
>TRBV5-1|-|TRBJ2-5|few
TGCGCCAGCAGCCCTTACGCATGGGGAAAAGAGACCCAGTACTTC
CASSPYAWGKETQYF
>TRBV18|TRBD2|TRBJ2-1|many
TGTGCCAGCTCCCCTACTAGCGACTCCTACAATGAGCAGTTCTTC
CASSPTSDSYNEQFF
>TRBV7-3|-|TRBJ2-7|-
TGTGCCAGCAGCTTCTCGGGTCTCTCCTACGAGCAGTACTTC
CASSFSGLSYEQYF
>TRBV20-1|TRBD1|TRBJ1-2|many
TGCAGTGCTAGACCCGGGACAGCGACCTATGGCTACACCTTC
CSARPGTATYGYTF
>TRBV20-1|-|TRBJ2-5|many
TGCAGTGCTTTTGGGGGGTATCTGGGACAAGAGACCCAGTACTTC
CSAFGGYLGQETQYF
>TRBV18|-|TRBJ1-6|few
TGTGCCAGCTCATCAACAAATTCACCCCTCCACTTT
CASSSTNSPLHF
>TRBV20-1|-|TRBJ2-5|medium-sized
TGCAGTGCTACGGGGCTCGGAGAGACCCAGTACTTC
CSATGLGETQYF
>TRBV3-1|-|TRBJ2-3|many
TGTGCCAGCAGCTTCAGTCAGGATACGCAGTATTTT
CASSFSQDTQYF
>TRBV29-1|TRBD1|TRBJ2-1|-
TGCAGCGCCAAAGTAGGGACAGTCCGAAATAATGAGCAGTTCTTC
CSAKVGTVRNNEQFF
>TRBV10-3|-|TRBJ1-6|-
TGTGCCATCAGTGAGGGAAGGCCAGGAAGCTCCTATAATTCACCCCTCCACTTT
CAISEGRPGSSYNSPLHF
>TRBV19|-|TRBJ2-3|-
TGTGCCAGTAGTGGAAGTGCTAGCCTAAGCACAGATACGCAGTATTTT
CASSGSASLSTDTQYF
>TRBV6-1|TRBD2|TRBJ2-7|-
TGTGCCAGCACCATGGGAGGGCCGGGGTACGAGCAGTACTTC
CASTMGGPGYEQYF
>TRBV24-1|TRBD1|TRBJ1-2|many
TGTGCCACCAGTGATTTGGGGGGACAGGGGAGCTATGGCTACACCTTC
CATSDLGGQGSYGYTF
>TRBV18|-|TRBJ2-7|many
TGTGCCAGCTCACCACCGGGACACCCCTACGAGCAGTACTTC
CASSPPGHPYEQYF
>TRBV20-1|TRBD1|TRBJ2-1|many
TGCAGTGCTAGAGATCTTGGACAGGGGGCCTACAATGAGCAGTTCTTC
CSARDLGQGAYNEQFF
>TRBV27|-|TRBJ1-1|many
TGTGCCAGCAGTTTATCCGGAAGTTGGGGCACTGAAGCTTTCTTT
CASSLSGSWGTEAFF
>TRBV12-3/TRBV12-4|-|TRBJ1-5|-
TGTGCCAGCAGTATAGGGGGACGGGGGGTGAGTCAGCCCCAGCATTTT
CASSIGGRGVSQPQHF
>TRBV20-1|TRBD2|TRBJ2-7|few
TGCAGTGCTAGCCCTAGCGGGAGAAACGAGCAGTACTTC
CSASPSGRNEQYF
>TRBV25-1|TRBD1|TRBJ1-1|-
TGTGCCAGCAGTGACCCCGGACAGGGAAACACTGAAGCTTTCTTT
CASSDPGQGNTEAFF
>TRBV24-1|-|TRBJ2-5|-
TGTGCCACCAGTGACGTGGGGGGCAGGCCCAAGCACTTC
CATSDVGGRPKHF
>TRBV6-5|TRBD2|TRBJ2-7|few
TGTGCCAGCAGTTACTCGGAAGCGGGAGGTGGGGAGCAGTACTTC
CASSYSEAGGGEQYF
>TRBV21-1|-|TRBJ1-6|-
TGTGCCAGCAGCAAAAGTCGGGGGGCAGATGGTAATTCACCCCTCCACTTT
CASSKSRGADGNSPLHF
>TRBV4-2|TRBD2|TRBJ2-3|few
TGTGCCAGCAGCCAGTCTAGCGGGAGCACAGATACGCAGTATTTT
CASSQSSGSTDTQYF
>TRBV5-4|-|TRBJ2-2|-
TGTGCCAGCAGCCCTCCAGGGACCGGGGAGCTGTTTTTT
CASSPPGTGELFF
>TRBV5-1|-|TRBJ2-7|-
TGCGCCAGCAGCTTATCCGCGTCGATCGGGAATTACGAGCAGTACTTC
CASSLSASIGNYEQYF
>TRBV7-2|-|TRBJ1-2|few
TGTGCCAGCAGCTTAGCCCTGGGTCCAACCTATGGCTACACCTTC
CASSLALGPTYGYTF
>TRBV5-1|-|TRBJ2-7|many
TGCGCCAGCAGCTTGAGGGGCACTGGGTACGAGCAGTACTTC
CASSLRGTGYEQYF
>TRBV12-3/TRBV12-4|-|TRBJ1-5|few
TGTGCCAGCAGTTTTCGGTATAGCAATCAGCCCCAGCATTTT
CASSFRYSNQPQHF
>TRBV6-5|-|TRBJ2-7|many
TGTGCCAGCAGTTCTCTGACACACTCCTACGAGCAGTACTTC
CASSSLTHSYEQYF
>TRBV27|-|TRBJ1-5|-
TGTGCCAGCAGTTTATCCGGGGTTCCGCCCCAGCATTTT
CASSLSGVPPQHF
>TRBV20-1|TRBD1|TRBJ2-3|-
TGCAGTGCTAAGGACAGGGTGAGGGCAGATACGCAGTATTTT
CSAKDRVRADTQYF
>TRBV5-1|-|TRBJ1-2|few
TGCGCCAGCAGCTTGGCCGCGAGGATTAACTATGGCTACACCTTC
CASSLAARINYGYTF
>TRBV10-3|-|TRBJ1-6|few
TGTGCCACCACCCCCGGTAGGGGTAATTCACCCCTCCACTTT
CATTPGRGNSPLHF
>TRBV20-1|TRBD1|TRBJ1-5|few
TGCAGTGGAACGACGACAGGGGGCAATCAGCCCCAGCATTTT
CSGTTTGGNQPQHF
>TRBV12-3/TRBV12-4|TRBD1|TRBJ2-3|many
TGTGCCAGCAGTTTCTCCCGACAGGGTAGCACAGATACGCAGTATTTT
CASSFSRQGSTDTQYF
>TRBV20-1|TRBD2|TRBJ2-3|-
TGCAGTGCTAGCCCCCGGGGGGGGAGTCGGACAGATACGCAGTATTTT
CSASPRGGSRTDTQYF
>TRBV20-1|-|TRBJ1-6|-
TGCAGTGCTAGAGGTTGGGGGGTTACTAATTCACCCCTCCACTTT
CSARGWGVTNSPLHF
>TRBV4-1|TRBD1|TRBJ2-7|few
TGCGCCAGCAGCCAGAGGGGGACAGGTAAAGGCCTCTACGAGCAGTACTTC
CASSQRGTGKGLYEQYF
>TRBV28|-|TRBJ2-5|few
TGTGCCAGCAGTGCGGTCGGGGCAGGTCAAGAGACCCAGTACTTC
CASSAVGAGQETQYF
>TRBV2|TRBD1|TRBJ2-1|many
TGTGCCAGCTCGGGACAGCGAGGTTCCTACAATGAGCAGTTCTTC
CASSGQRGSYNEQFF
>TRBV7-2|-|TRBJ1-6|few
TGTGCCAGCAGCTTAGTATCAGGGGATAATTCACCCCTCCACTTT
CASSLVSGDNSPLHF
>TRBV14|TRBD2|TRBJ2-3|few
TGTGCCAGCAGCCGGGCGAGCGGGGGCTTCACAGATACGCAGTATTTT
CASSRASGGFTDTQYF
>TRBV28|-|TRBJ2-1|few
TGTGCCAGCAGCCAGTACGAGTTCTCCTACAATGAGCAGTTCTTC
CASSQYEFSYNEQFF
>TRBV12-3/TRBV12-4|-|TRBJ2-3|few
TGTGCCAGCAGTTTACCTGGCGCGGATACGCAGTATTTT
CASSLPGADTQYF
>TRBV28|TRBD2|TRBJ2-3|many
TGTGCCAGCACAAGGACTAGCGGGGTCTGGGGTACGCAGTATTTT
CASTRTSGVWGTQYF
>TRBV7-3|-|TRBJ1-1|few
TGTGCCAGCAGCCAAAACAACCAAAGCACTGAAGCTTTCTTT
CASSQNNQSTEAFF
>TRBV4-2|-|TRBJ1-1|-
TGTGCCAGCAGCCCATCCGGGGCCAGGGGCACTGAAGCTTTCTTT
CASSPSGARGTEAFF
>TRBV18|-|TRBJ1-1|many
TGTGCCAGCTCACCATATCAGGGTGAAGCTTTCTTT
CASSPYQGEAFF
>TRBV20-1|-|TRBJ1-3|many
TGCAGTGCCCCGGACAGACGTCAAGGAAACACCATATATTTT
CSAPDRRQGNTIYF
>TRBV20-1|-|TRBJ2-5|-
TGCAGTGCTAGGGGGGGACACACTCAAGAGACCCAGTACTTC
CSARGGHTQETQYF
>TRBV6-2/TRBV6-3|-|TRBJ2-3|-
TGTGCCAGCAGTTACAGGGATGGCACAGATACGCAGTATTTT
CASSYRDGTDTQYF
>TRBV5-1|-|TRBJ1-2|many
TGCGCCAGCAGCTTAGGGCCTCAAGCCGGCTACACCTTC
CASSLGPQAGYTF